The 6 T cell receptor beta chains reported below all come from one sample, sequenced in a study of T cells in Graves' hyperthyroidism and ophthalmopathy. Authors of the study amplified TCR beta CDR3 regions from RNA transcripts. TCR CDR3 regions were first amplified by RT-PCR with HTBI primers. One entry per CDR3 protein results from TCRdb running MiXCR on the multiplex PCR reads. This table holds around 700,000 distinct CDR3 sequences, roughly 20% found once. Sequenced: blood. These receptors were taken from a woman in her 50s with Graves' hyperthyroidism that later progressed to Graves' ophthalmopathy.

The chain links TRBV5-5 to TRBJ2-3; tentative D call: TRBD2 (7 bases). CDR1 is SGHKS, CDR2 YYEKEE, per germline (reference sequence). The CDR3 length is 15 residues. Trimming cost V 0 bases and J 6 bases, with 14 bases left between them. The CDR3 DNA reads TGTGCCAGCAGCTTGGTTGCGGGGGCAGGGGATACGCAGTATTTT. This encodes CASSLVAGAGDTQYF.

The sample holds many counts of this clonotype. This rearrangement joins TRBV30 to TRBJ1-6, with D maybe TRBD1 (5 bases). Germline assignment: CDR1 GTSNPN and CDR2 SVGIG (reference sequence). Trimming removed 3 bases from V and 6 bases from J, with 9 bases in between. This CDR3 spans 13 amino acids. The DNA of the CDR3 is TGTGCCTGGAGGGCAGGGCCTAATTCACCCCTCCACTTT. Its translation: CAWRAGPNSPLHF.

The genes are TRBV5-1 and TRBJ1-2; TRBD1 might be the D (5 bases). The germline CDR1 and CDR2 sequences are SGHRS and YFSETQ. V gave up 0 bases and J gave up 4 bases, with 7 bases separating them. This CDR3 region has 13 residues. The CDR3 DNA reads as TGCGCCAGCAGCTTGGAACAGGCCTATGGCTACACCTTC. The encoded protein is CASSLEQAYGYTF.

The rearrangement links TRBV29-1 to TRBJ1-2; a possible D gene is TRBD1 (6 bases). The length of the CDR3 is 13 residues. The ends were cut back, 6 bases at V and 1 base at J, with 12 bases in the middle. Germline values: CDR1 SQVTM, CDR2 ANQGSEA. The CDR3 region is CSVDRPFNYGYTF. The CDR3 DNA follows: TGCAGCGTAGACAGGCCCTTTAACTATGGCTACACCTTC.

This clonotype appeared a few times. This chain uses TRBV6-1 with TRBJ1-2; 8 nucleotides align to TRBD1. V shed 5 bases and J 4 bases; nucleotides not matched to a gene: 6. Germline CDR1 and CDR2: MNHNS and SASEGT. The length of the CDR3 is 14 residues. The CDR3 bases are TGTGCCAGCAGTAACGACAGGGGTCCCTATGGCTACACCTTC. It codes for CASSNDRGPYGYTF.

The J gene is TRBJ2-5, the V gene TRBV5-1; 9 nucleotides agree with TRBD1. The CDR3 extends over 15 amino acids. The V segment lost 0 bases and the J segment 6 bases; nucleotides outside the gene matches: 6. Germline values: CDR1 SGHRS, CDR2 YFSETQ. The CDR3: CASSLVGTGTQTQYF. CDR3 DNA: TGCGCCAGCAGCTTGGTAGGGACAGGGACTCAGACCCAGTACTTC. Complete variable domain (other parts from reference TRBV5-1 and TRBJ2-5): KAGVTQTPRYLIKTRGQQVTLSCSPISGHRSVSWYQQTPGQGLQFLFEYFSETQRNKGNFPGRFSGRQFSNSRSEMNVSTLELGDSALYLCASSLVGTGTQTQYFGPGTRLLVL.